These 8 T cell receptor beta chains share one sample of origin, sequenced in a study of Ad26.COV2.S vaccination and SARS-CoV-2 variants. Treatment specified: approximately 18 received Ad26.COV2.S at low or high dose, single or two shots; roughly 5 received placebo; per-sample allocation not given. The investigators took samples on day 63 after the first vaccine or placebo injection. TCRdb keeps only in-frame clones here, not all; method: immunoSEQ multiplex PCR. The profile covers 350,000 to 500,000 clones, with roughly 88% appearing a single time and less than 5.5% taken by the ten largest. The starting material was peripheral blood, obtained in a trial of Ad26.COV2.S vaccine versus placebo. The receptors were sampled from a person between 18 and 59 years old who received the Ad26.COV2.S COVID-19 vaccine or a placebo.

V is TRBV7-9 and J is TRBJ2-7; 11 nucleotides align to TRBD2. The CDR3 has 18 residues. Trimming at V came to 3 bases and at J to 4 bases, leaving 14 bases not matched to a gene. Looked up from germline, CDR1 is SEHNR and CDR2 is FQNEAQ (reference sequence). The CDR3 region is CASSFPRRGTSGAYEQYF. CDR3 bases: TGTGCCAGCAGCTTCCCAAGAAGGGGGACTAGCGGAGCTTACGAGCAGTACTTC. Full variable domain (remainder filled in from reference TRBV7-9 and TRBJ2-7): DTGVSQNPRHKITKRGQNVTFRCDPISEHNRLYWYRQTLGQGPEFLTYFQNEAQLEKSRLLSDRFSAERPKGSFSTLEIQRTEQGDSAMYLCASSFPRRGTSGAYEQYFGPGTRLTVT.

J is TRBJ2-1 and V is TRBV28, with 10 bases identical to TRBD2. The CDR3 is 15 residues long. Germline V gene lookup returns CDR1 MDHEN and CDR2 SYDVKM. Trimming cost V 6 bases and J 1 base; bases outside gene matches: 3. CDR3 loop: CASRTSGVSYNEQFF. The CDR3 DNA reads TGTGCCAGCAGAACTAGCGGGGTTTCCTACAATGAGCAGTTCTTC.

Remarks on this clone: The same CDR3 also results from other DNA sequences found in this sample. This chain uses TRBV5-1 with TRBJ2-3; weak D call: TRBD2 (5 bases). Germline CDR1 is SGHRS and CDR2 is YFSETQ. This CDR3 has 12 residues. V was pared by 5 bases and J by 1 base, with 5 bases between. This CDR3 reads CASRRGTDTQYF. The CDR3 DNA follows: TGCGCCAGCAGGCGGGGCACAGATACGCAGTATTTT. The whole variable domain, remainder taken from reference TRBV5-1 and TRBJ2-3, is KAGVTQTPRYLIKTRGQQVTLSCSPISGHRSVSWYQQTPGQGLQFLFEYFSETQRNKGNFPGRFSGRQFSNSRSEMNVSTLELGDSALYLCASRRGTDTQYFGPGTRLTVL.

CDR3 in amino acids: CASSKGADTEAFF. The DNA for the CDR3 is TGTGCCAGCAGTAAGGGGGCGGACACTGAAGCTTTCTTT. The J gene is TRBJ1-1, the V gene TRBV27; 7 positions match TRBD1. The ends lost 5 bases at V and 3 bases at J; junction bases unmatched: 3. The CDR3 runs to 13 residues. CDR1 MNHEY and CDR2 SMNVEV come from the germline V gene (reference sequence).

The chain has TRBV9 and TRBJ2-5, with D possibly matching TRBD1 (5 bases). V was shortened by 0 bases and J by 5 bases, with 8 bases between the two germline ends. Germline V gene data show CDR1 as SGDLS and CDR2 as YYNGEE. The length of the CDR3 is 13 residues. The CDR3 sequence is CASSVDWGETQYF. DNA for the CDR3: TGTGCCAGCAGCGTAGACTGGGGCGAGACCCAGTACTTC.

The chain has TRBV28 and TRBJ2-1, with no clear D. This CDR3 spans 9 amino acids. Germline V CDR1 and CDR2: MDHEN, SYDVKM. The CDR3 sequence: CAAINEQFF. As DNA, the CDR3 is TGTGCTGCTATAAATGAGCAGTTCTTC.

The chain uses TRBV27 and TRBJ1-5; D unclear. Looked up from germline, CDR1 is MNHEY and CDR2 is SMNVEV (reference sequence). The CDR3 sequence is 12 residues long. CDR3: CAIGRGSQPQHF. In nucleotides, the CDR3 is TGTGCAATTGGCCGGGGAAGTCAGCCCCAGCATTTT.

The chain has TRBV28 and TRBJ2-1, with TRBD2 matching over 9 bases. V gave up 0 bases and J gave up 0 bases; unmatched junction bases: 12. This CDR3 has 20 amino acids. Germline V gene lookup returns CDR1 MDHEN and CDR2 SYDVKM. The CDR3 DNA follows: TGTGCCAGCAGTTTATGGGGTAGCGGGAGAGCCCAGAGCTCCTACAATGAGCAGTTCTTC. Its translation: CASSLWGSGRAQSSYNEQFF.